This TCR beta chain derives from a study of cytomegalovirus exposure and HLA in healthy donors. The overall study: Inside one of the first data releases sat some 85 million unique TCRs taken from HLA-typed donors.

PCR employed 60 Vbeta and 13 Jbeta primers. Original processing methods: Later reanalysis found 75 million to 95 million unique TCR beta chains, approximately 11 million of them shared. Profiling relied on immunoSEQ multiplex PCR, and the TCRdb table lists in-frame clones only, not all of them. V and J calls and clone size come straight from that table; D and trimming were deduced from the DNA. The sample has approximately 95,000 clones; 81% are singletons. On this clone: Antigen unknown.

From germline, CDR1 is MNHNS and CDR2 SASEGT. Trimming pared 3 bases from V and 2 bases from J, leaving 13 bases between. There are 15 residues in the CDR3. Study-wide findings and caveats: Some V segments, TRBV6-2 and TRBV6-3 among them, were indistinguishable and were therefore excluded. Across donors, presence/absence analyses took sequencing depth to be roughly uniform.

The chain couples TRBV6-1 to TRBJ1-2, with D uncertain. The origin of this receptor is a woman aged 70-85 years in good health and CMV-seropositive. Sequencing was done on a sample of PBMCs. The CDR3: CASSDYPGLNYGYTF. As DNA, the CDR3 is TGTGCCAGCAGTGACTATCCGGGATTAAACTATGGCTACACCTTC.